This TCR beta chain is drawn from a study of cytomegalovirus exposure and HLA in healthy donors. General study results and limits: Reportedly, diagnosis of cytomegalovirus status by the classifier showed high specificity and sensitivity. A later analysis linked a missense variant in DCLRE1C to the trimming of TCR beta V and J genes.

Germline trimming cut 6 bases from V and 5 bases from J; bases unmatched to any gene: 5. Germline assignment: CDR1 LNHDA and CDR2 SQIVND (reference sequence). The CDR3 length is 14 residues. This clone was observed once. Its antigen is not identified. PCR used 60 Vbeta primers and 13 Jbeta primers. Only in-frame clones appear in the TCRdb table, and some are missing; sequencing was by immunoSEQ multiplex PCR. The sample includes roughly 160,000 clones, approximately 76% of them seen just once. Likely unrecorded immune exposures existed in these nominally healthy donors. The V gene is TRBV19, the J gene TRBJ1-4; 8 bases align to TRBD1. Source material: PBMCs. This TCR came from a man aged 60-69 years in good health and CMV-seronegative. The CDR3 DNA follows: TGTGCCAGTAGGACCGGGACAGGCAATGAAAAACTGTTTTTT. It yields the protein CASRTGTGNEKLFF.